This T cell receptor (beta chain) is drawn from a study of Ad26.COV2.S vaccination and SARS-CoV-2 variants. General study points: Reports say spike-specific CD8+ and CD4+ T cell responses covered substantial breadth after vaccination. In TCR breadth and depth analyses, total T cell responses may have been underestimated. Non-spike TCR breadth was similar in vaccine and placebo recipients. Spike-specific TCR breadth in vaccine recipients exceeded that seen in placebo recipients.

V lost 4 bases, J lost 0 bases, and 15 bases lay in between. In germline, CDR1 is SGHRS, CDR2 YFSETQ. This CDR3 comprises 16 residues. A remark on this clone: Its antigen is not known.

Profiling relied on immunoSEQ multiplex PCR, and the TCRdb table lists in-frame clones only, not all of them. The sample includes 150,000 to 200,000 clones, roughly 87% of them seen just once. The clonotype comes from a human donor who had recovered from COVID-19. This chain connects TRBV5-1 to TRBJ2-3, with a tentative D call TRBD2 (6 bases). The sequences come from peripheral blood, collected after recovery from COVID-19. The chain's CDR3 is CASSPSIGGSTDTQYF. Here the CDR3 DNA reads TGCGCCAGCAGCCCGTCGATCGGGGGAAGCACAGATACGCAGTATTTT.